The clone carrying this T cell receptor beta chain has a handful of counts. Its antigen is not known. The source of the sample is a study of response to subunit inactivated influenza vaccine. This CDR3 is 13 amino acids long. V lost 3 bases and J lost 2, with 5 bases in between. Per the germline V gene, CDR1 is SQVTM and CDR2 is ANQGSEA. Findings and caveats of the study: The authors proposed limited new T cell recruitment per seasonal influenza vaccination.

TCRdb passed the RT-PCR reads through MiXCR, listing each CDR3 protein once. The sample lists hundreds of thousands of distinct CDR3 sequences, roughly 14% seen once, with roughly 6.4% in the top ten. The chain carries TRBV29-1 and TRBJ2-6, with D unresolved. The sequence came from a man aged 50 to 59 who received an inactivated influenza vaccine. Sequenced material: PBMCs from blood, taken 14 to 15 days before vaccination. The CDR3 region has the DNA TGCAGCGTTGACCCTACTGGGGCCAACGTCCTGACTTTC. This encodes CSVDPTGANVLTF.